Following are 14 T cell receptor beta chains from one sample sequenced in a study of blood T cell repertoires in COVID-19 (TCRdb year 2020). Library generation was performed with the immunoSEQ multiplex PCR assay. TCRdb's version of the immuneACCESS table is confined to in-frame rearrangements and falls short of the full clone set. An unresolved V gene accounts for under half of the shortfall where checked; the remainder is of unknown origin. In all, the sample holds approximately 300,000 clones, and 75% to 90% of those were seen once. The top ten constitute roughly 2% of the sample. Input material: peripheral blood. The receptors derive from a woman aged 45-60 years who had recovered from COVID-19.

In DNA, the CDR3 is TGCGCCAGCAGCCAAGAAGGACAGGTTAATTCACCCCTCCACTTT. It is translated as CASSQEGQVNSPLHF. The chain combines TRBV4-1 with TRBJ1-6; 7 nucleotides align to TRBD1. The CDR3 has 15 residues. Germline lookup yields CDR1 MGHRA and CDR2 YSYEKL. Unmatched junction bases numbered 2, after V lost 0 bases and J lost 6 bases.

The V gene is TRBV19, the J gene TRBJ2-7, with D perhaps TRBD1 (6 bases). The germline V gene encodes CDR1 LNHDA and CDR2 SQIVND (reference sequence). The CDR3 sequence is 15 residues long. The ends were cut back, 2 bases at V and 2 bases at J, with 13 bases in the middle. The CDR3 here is CASSILGRGTYEQYF. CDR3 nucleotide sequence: TGTGCCAGTAGTATACTCGGCAGGGGAACCTACGAGCAGTACTTC. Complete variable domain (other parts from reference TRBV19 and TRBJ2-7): DGGITQSPKYLFRKEGQNVTLSCEQNLNHDAMYWYRQDPGQGLRLIYYSQIVNDFQKGDIAEGYSVSREKKESFPLTVTSAQKNPTAFYLCASSILGRGTYEQYFGPGTRLTVT.

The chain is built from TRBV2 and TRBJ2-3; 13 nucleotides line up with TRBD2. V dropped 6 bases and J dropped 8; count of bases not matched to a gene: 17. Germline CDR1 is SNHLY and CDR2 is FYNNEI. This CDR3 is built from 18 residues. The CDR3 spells CASRYSTLTSGGLRTQYF. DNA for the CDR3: TGTGCCAGCAGGTACTCTACCCTGACTAGCGGGGGGCTACGTACGCAGTATTTT.

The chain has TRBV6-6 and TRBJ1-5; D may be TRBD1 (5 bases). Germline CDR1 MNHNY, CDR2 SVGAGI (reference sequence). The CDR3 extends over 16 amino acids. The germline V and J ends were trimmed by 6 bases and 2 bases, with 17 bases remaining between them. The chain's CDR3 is CASRFVNRRGNQPQHF. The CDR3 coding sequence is TGTGCCAGCAGATTTGTTAACAGGCGCGGCAATCAGCCCCAGCATTTT.

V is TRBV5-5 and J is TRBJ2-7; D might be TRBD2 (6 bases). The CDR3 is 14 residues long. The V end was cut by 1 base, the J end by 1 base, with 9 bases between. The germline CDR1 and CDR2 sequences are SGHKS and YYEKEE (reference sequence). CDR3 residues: CASSLSAGSYEQYF. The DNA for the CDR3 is TGTGCCAGCAGCTTGTCCGCGGGATCCTACGAGCAGTACTTC.

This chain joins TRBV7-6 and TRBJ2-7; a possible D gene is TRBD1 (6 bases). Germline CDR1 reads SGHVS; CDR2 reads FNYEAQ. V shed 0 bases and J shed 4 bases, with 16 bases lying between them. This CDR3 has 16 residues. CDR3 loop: CASSLAVYGQKYEQYF. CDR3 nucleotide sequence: TGTGCCAGCAGCTTAGCGGTGTACGGACAGAAGTACGAGCAGTACTTC.

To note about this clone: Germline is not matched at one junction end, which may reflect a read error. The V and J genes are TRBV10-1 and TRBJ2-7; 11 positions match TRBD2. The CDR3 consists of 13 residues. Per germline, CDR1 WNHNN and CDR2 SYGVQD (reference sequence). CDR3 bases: TGCGCCAGCACTGAGGGACTAGCGGTAGAGCAGTACTTC. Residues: CASTEGLAVEQYF.

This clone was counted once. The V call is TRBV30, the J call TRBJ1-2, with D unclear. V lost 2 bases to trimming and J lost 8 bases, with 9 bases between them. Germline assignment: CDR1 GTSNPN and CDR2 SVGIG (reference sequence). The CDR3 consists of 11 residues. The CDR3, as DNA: TGTGCCTGGAGTTTCTCCCAGGGCTACACCTTC. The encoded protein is CAWSFSQGYTF.

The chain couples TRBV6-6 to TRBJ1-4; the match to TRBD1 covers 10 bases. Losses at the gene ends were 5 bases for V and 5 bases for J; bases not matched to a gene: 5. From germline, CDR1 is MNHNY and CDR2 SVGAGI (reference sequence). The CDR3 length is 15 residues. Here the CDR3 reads CASSDGGQGNEKLFF. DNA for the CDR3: TGTGCCAGCAGTGACGGGGGACAGGGGAATGAAAAACTGTTTTTT.

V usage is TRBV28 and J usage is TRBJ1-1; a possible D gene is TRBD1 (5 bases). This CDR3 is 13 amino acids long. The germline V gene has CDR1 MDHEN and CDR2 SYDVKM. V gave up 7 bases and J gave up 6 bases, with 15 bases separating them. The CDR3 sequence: CASNGGYGPEAFF. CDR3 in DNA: TGTGCCAGCAACGGGGGTTACGGGCCTGAAGCTTTCTTT. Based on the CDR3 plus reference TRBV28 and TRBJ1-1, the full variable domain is DVKVTQSSRYLVKRTGEKVFLECVQDMDHENMFWYRQDPGLGLRLIYFSYDVKMKEKGDIPEGYSVSREKKERFSLILESASTNQTSMYLCASNGGYGPEAFFGQGTRLTVV.

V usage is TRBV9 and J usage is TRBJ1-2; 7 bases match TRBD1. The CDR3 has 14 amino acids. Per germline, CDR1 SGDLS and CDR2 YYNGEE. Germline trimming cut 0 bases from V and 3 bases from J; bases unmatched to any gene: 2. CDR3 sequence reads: CASSVADRDYGYTF. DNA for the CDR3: TGTGCCAGCAGCGTAGCAGACAGGGACTATGGCTACACCTTC. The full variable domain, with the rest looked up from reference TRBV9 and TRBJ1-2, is DSGVTQTPKHLITATGQRVTLRCSPRSGDLSVYWYQQSLDQGLQFLIQYYNGEERAKGNILERFSAQQFPDLHSELNLSSLELGDSALYFCASSVADRDYGYTFGSGTRLTVV.

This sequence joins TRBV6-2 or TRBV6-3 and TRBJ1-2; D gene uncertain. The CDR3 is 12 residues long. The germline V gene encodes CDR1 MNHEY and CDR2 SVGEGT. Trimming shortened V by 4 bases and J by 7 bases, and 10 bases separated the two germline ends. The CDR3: CASSSRESGYTF. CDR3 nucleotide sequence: TGTGCCAGCAGTTCACGAGAGAGTGGCTACACCTTC.

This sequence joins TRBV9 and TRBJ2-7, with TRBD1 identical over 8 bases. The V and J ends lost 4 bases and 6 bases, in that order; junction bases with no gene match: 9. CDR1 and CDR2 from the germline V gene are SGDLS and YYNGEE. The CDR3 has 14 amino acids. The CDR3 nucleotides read TGTGCCAGCAGCCTTGCTGGACAGGGTGCCGAGCAGTACTTC. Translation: CASSLAGQGAEQYF.

The DNA for the CDR3 is TGTGCCAGCACCCCGTCGGACAGGGGGCGCGGCGAGCAGTACTTC. Amino acid sequence: CASTPSDRGRGEQYF. The J gene is TRBJ2-7, the V gene TRBV28; 11 bases match TRBD1. With V trimmed by 7 bases and J by 6 bases, 11 bases remained unmatched. This CDR3 has 15 residues. Germline-derived CDR1 and CDR2 are MDHEN and SYDVKM.